Each of the 21 T cell receptor beta chains below was sequenced from the same sample in a study of CD8 T cells in Susac syndrome (dated by TCRdb to between 2018 and 2021). Libraries were made using the immunoSEQ multiplex PCR assay. RNA was extracted using the RNeasy kit, and about 0.45 to 1 microgram was reverse transcribed with random hexamers. TCRdb cleaned the public reads at Q25 with fastp, built clones with MiXCR and kept in-frame beta chains. Here each entry gathers all rows of one CDR3 protein and keeps the most common genes and DNA. For this sample the table gives 330,000 or so distinct CDR3 sequences, of which over 75% were detected only once. The ten biggest clones cover 0.21% of the sample. Sequencing input: CD8+ T cells from PBMCs. The receptors shown here come from a human donor with multiple sclerosis.

This chain's CDR3 is CASSQDALPPRGRTDTQYF. CDR3 coding DNA: TGCGCCAGCAGCCAAGATGCCCTGCCCCCGAGGGGGCGAACAGATACGCAGTATTTT. The chain links TRBV4-3 to TRBJ2-3; 7 positions agree with TRBD1. V shed 0 bases, J shed 3 bases, and the junction held 15 bases outside the gene matches. The CDR3 has 19 residues. Germline-derived CDR1 and CDR2 are LGHNA and YSLEER.

The genes are TRBV24-1 and TRBJ2-2; TRBD2 is a possible D gene (6 bases). V was trimmed by 7 bases and J by 0 bases, leaving 17 bases between them. This CDR3 contains 17 residues. Germline CDR1 and CDR2: KGHDR and SFDVKD. CDR3 sequence (DNA): TGTGCCACCAGCGCCCATTACTGGGGGGCGAACACCGGGGAGCTGTTTTTT. It yields the protein CATSAHYWGANTGELFF.

The chain employs TRBV27 and TRBJ2-7; D is perhaps TRBD2 (7 bases). Trimming took 5 bases from V and 6 from J, leaving 17 bases between them. Germline CDR1 reads MNHEY; CDR2 reads SMNVEV (reference sequence). The CDR3 has 14 amino acids. The CDR3 DNA is TGTGCCAGCAGTCCAAGTCCAGGGGAGGGCGAGCAGTACTTC. Translation gives CASSPSPGEGEQYF.

The sample holds one count of this clonotype. This chain connects TRBV9 to TRBJ2-1; tentatively, D is TRBD2 (6 bases). Germline V CDR1 and CDR2: SGDLS, YYNGEE. V lost 0 bases and J lost 4, with 14 bases in between. The CDR3 consists of 16 residues. The CDR3 sequence is CASSVGIGREYNEQFF. CDR3 nucleotide sequence: TGTGCCAGCAGCGTAGGGATCGGGAGAGAGTACAATGAGCAGTTCTTC.

The chain links TRBV6-2 or TRBV6-3 to TRBJ2-3; perhaps TRBD1 as D (6 bases). Germline V CDR1 and CDR2: MNHEY, SVGEGT. The CDR3 sequence is 16 residues long. Trimming stripped 2 bases from V and 0 bases from J, with 12 bases between. CDR3 bases: TGTGCCAGCAGTTACCGTGGGACATCAAGCACAGATACGCAGTATTTT. Residues: CASSYRGTSSTDTQYF.

In this sample, this clonotype turned up a few times. This chain connects TRBV15 to TRBJ2-7, with 10 bases aligning to TRBD1. This CDR3 spans 15 amino acids. The V gene end was trimmed by 3 bases and the J gene end by 2 bases; junction bases not matched to a gene: 4. CDR1 is LNHNV, CDR2 YYDKDF, per germline (reference sequence). The CDR3: CATSSDRGLTYEQYF. Here the CDR3 DNA reads TGTGCCACCAGCAGCGACAGGGGGCTGACCTACGAGCAGTACTTC.

This clonotype was picked up a small number of times. The chain joins TRBV28 to TRBJ2-1, with TRBD2 matching over 8 bases. Trimming cost V 2 bases and J 5 bases; bases outside gene matches: 5. This CDR3 has 15 residues. Germline lookup yields CDR1 MDHEN and CDR2 SYDVKM. The CDR3 DNA reads as TGTGCCAGCAGTTTACTGGCGGGAGGCGACAATGAGCAGTTCTTC. Its translation is CASSLLAGGDNEQFF.

This clonotype was found a few times. The rearrangement uses TRBV12-3 or TRBV12-4 and TRBJ2-1; tentatively, D is TRBD1 or TRBD2 (5 bases each). The CDR3 covers 16 residues. With 8 bases removed from V and 2 bases from J, the gap between germline ends came to 19 bases. The CDR3: CASGMLPWDAYNEQFF. The CDR3 DNA sequence: TGTGCCAGCGGTATGCTACCTTGGGACGCCTACAATGAGCAGTTCTTC.

This clonotype came up once. The V gene is TRBV20-1, the J gene TRBJ1-1; a possible D gene is TRBD1 (6 bases). The CDR3 extends over 14 amino acids. V was trimmed by 3 bases and J by 4 bases, leaving 15 bases between them. CDR1 is DFQATT, CDR2 SNEGSKA, per germline (reference sequence). CDR3 nucleotides: TGCAGTGCTAGTCCCGGGGGCAGGGTCACTGAAGCTTTCTTT. Its protein is CSASPGGRVTEAFF.

The rearrangement uses TRBV4-1 and TRBJ2-1; TRBD2 is a possible D gene (6 bases). The CDR3 extends over 15 amino acids. With 0 bases removed from V and 7 bases from J, the gap between germline ends came to 13 bases. Germline CDR1 MGHRA, CDR2 YSYEKL. CDR3 amino acids: CASSQDVLARNEQFF. The CDR3 nucleotides are TGCGCCAGCAGCCAAGATGTACTAGCTAGGAATGAGCAGTTCTTC.

The V gene is TRBV12-3 or TRBV12-4, the J gene TRBJ1-3; D possibly corresponds to TRBD1 (6 bases). This CDR3 is 13 amino acids long. Trimming stripped 6 bases from V and 2 bases from J, with 8 bases between. The CDR3 DNA reads as TGTGCCAGCAGGGGACACCCTGGAAACACCATATATTTT. Its translation is CASRGHPGNTIYF.

A remark on this clonotype: One end of the junction is discordant with germline, which a read error may explain. The J gene is TRBJ2-1, the V gene TRBV29-1; the D gene is possibly TRBD1 (5 bases). CDR1 is SQVTM and CDR2 is ANQGSEA in the germline V gene. The CDR3 has 13 amino acids. CDR3 DNA sequence: TGCAGCGTGGAAGGGGATATTTACAATGAGCAGTTCTTC. Protein sequence: CSVEGDIYNEQFF.

The chain's CDR3 is CASSLEADRSSYEQYF. As DNA, the CDR3 is TGTGCCAGCAGCTTGGAGGCGGACAGGAGCTCCTACGAGCAGTACTTC. The rearrangement links TRBV5-8 to TRBJ2-7; 7 bases line up with TRBD1. Germline values: CDR1 SGHTS, CDR2 YDEGEE. CDR3 length equals 16 residues. J gave up 0 bases and V 0 bases, and 6 bases lay outside the gene matches.

The V call is TRBV7-8, the J call TRBJ2-7; D might be TRBD1 (6 bases). This CDR3 region has 16 residues. Trimming took 1 base from V and 3 from J, leaving 16 bases between them. The V gene's germline CDR1 is SGHVS and CDR2 FQNEAQ. The CDR3 DNA reads as TGTGCCAGCAGCTTAGATAACAGGGCTGGGATCTACGAGCAGTACTTC. As protein: CASSLDNRAGIYEQYF.

The chain employs TRBV11-2 and TRBJ1-5, with D tentatively TRBD1 (5 bases). This CDR3 spans 15 amino acids. Trimming took off 3 bases at V and 4 bases at J, with 13 bases between the two ends. The germline V gene encodes CDR1 SGHAT and CDR2 FQNNGV. The CDR3 spells CASSFSGAGNQPQHF. DNA for the CDR3: TGTGCCAGCAGCTTCAGTGGGGCAGGAAATCAGCCCCAGCATTTT.

The chain has TRBV5-6 and TRBJ1-2; D not resolved. CDR3 length: 15 amino acids. V was shortened by 5 bases and J by 10 bases, with 24 bases between the two germline ends. CDR1 is SGHDT, CDR2 YYEEEE, per germline. The CDR3, as DNA: TGTGCCAGCAGTTCTATCCCGGACGCCTCCCCCACCTACACCTTC. Translation gives CASSSIPDASPTYTF.

This chain joins TRBV29-1 and TRBJ1-6; D remains ambiguous. Trimming removed 3 bases from V and 9 bases from J, with 15 bases in between. The germline V gene encodes CDR1 SQVTM and CDR2 ANQGSEA. This CDR3 contains 14 residues. CDR3 residues: CSVDSGKAGSPLHF. CDR3 DNA: TGCAGCGTTGACAGCGGAAAAGCGGGTTCACCCCTCCACTTT.

This clonotype was seen a handful of times. The chain carries TRBV27 and TRBJ2-2, with 11 nucleotides matching TRBD2. The germline CDR1 and CDR2 sequences are MNHEY and SMNVEV (reference sequence). J gave up 1 base and V 5 bases, and 3 bases lay outside the gene matches. This CDR3 has 16 amino acids. DNA for the CDR3: TGTGCCAGCAGTCCAGGGACTAGCGGGAACACCGGGGAGCTGTTTTTT. It translates to CASSPGTSGNTGELFF.

The rearrangement uses TRBV20-1 and TRBJ2-2, with TRBD2 identical over 10 bases. V gave up 4 bases and J gave up 5 bases; unmatched junction bases: 7. This CDR3 comprises 15 residues. Germline V gene sequence: CDR1 DFQATT, CDR2 SNEGSKA (reference sequence). CDR3 residues: CSAKASGSLTGELFF. The DNA for the CDR3 is TGCAGTGCTAAAGCTAGCGGGAGTTTAACCGGGGAGCTGTTTTTT.

This rearrangement joins TRBV21-1 to TRBJ2-4; the tabulated D call, TRBD1, remains unverified against the DNA. TRBV21-1 is a documented pseudogene. This CDR3 spans 15 amino acids. The CDR3: CAAPNRSLAKNIQYF. The CDR3 DNA is TGTGCCGCTCCCAACAGGTCTCTAGCCAAAAACATTCAGTACTTC.

This clonotype showed up just once. This chain joins TRBV4-3 and TRBJ2-1; 12 bases fit TRBD2. Germline assignment: CDR1 LGHNA and CDR2 YSLEER. The ends lost 3 bases at V and 9 bases at J; junction bases unmatched: 6. There are 15 residues in the CDR3. The CDR3 DNA reads TGCGCCAGCAGCCACGGTCTAGCGGGAGGGGTTGAGCAGTTCTTC. Translating it yields CASSHGLAGGVEQFF.